This T cell receptor (beta chain) was sequenced for a study of T cells after yellow fever vaccination. The study, taken as a whole, reports: Once the booster was given, most primary-vaccination clones reappeared, at more than 95% for CD4 and around 90% for CD8.

To note about this clonotype: Its cognate antigen is unknown.

MiXCR was run by TCRdb on the 5' RACE reads, yielding one entry per CDR3 protein. The sample records under 300,000 distinct CDR3 sequences, around 13% being singletons. V lost 3 bases to trimming and J lost 5 bases; unmatched junction nucleotides: 9. CDR1 SGHTA and CDR2 FQGNSA come from the germline V gene. The CDR3 extends over 16 amino acids. V usage is TRBV7-2 and J usage is TRBJ2-2; TRBD2 agrees at 7 bases. The receptor's source is a man under 40 who received the YFV17D yellow fever vaccine. The input for sequencing was CD4+ T cells sorted from PBMCs, taken 45 days after the yellow fever booster vaccination. The DNA of the CDR3 is TGTGCCAGCAGCTTGAGGCTGCGGGAGAGGACCGGGGAGCTGTTTTTT. Translation: CASSLRLRERTGELFF.